This TCR beta chain was documented in a study of cytomegalovirus exposure and HLA in healthy donors. Study in general: In an early release, HLA-typed donors contributed tens of millions of unique TCR sequences. Across 300 to 400 genotyped donors, more than 75% landed in the Caucasian-associated ancestry cluster.

This clone was observed a few times. Its antigen remains unknown. Germline V gene data show CDR1 as LNHNV and CDR2 as YYDKDF (reference sequence). Losses at the gene ends were 11 bases for V and 4 bases for J; bases not matched to a gene: 7. The CDR3 spans 13 residues. The PCR made use of 60 Vbeta and 13 Jbeta primers. The protocol was immunoSEQ multiplex PCR, while the TCRdb copy is restricted to in-frame clones and leaves out a portion. The data show almost 80,000 clones, with approximately 61% seen just once and around 6.9% held by the top ten. Whole-study findings and limits: It emerged from a later analysis that several of the most significant clusters appeared to be linked to common viral pathogens.

The chain has TRBV15 and TRBJ1-1; 10 bases fit TRBD1. The sequence derives from a woman between 45 and 65 years old in good health and CMV-seropositive. The sample was PBMCs. The CDR3 is CAVPDRGSTEAFF. CDR3 DNA sequence: TGTGCCGTACCGGACAGGGGGTCCACTGAAGCTTTCTTT.